A single sample is the source of the 24 T cell receptor beta chains below, sequenced in a study of T-cell memory formation after mild COVID-19. TCRdb independently ran MiXCR on the 5' RACE reads; one entry per CDR3 protein. The sample yields about 540,000 distinct CDR3 sequences, roughly 20% seen once. The sequenced material came from PBMCs or a T cell subset sorted from them (not recorded which). These receptors all come from an adult woman who had mild COVID-19 (a few samples of this study predate the infection). Cell type and time point are not known.

This chain joins TRBV7-9 and TRBJ2-5, with a tentative D call TRBD2 (6 bases). This CDR3 is 17 amino acids long. Trimming cost V 5 bases and J 4 bases, with 23 bases left between them. CDR1 is SEHNR, CDR2 FQNEAQ, per germline (reference sequence). In DNA, the CDR3 is TGTGCCAGCAGCACTCCGGGGATAGCGGAGGGGAGAGAGACCCAGTACTTC. It is translated as CASSTPGIAEGRETQYF.

In this sample, this clonotype turned up many times. The chain is built from TRBV9 and TRBJ2-1; maybe TRBD2 (7 bases). CDR1 is SGDLS, CDR2 YYNGEE, per germline. V was cut by 7 bases and J by 0 bases, with 26 bases left in between. This CDR3 has 19 amino acids. CDR3 nucleotide sequence: TGTGCCAGCTCCAAAGGGGGAGGGGGGCACAGGAGCTCCTACAATGAGCAGTTCTTC. Protein sequence: CASSKGGGGHRSSYNEQFF.

The table lists this clonotype with a few counts. V gene TRBV5-1 combines with J gene TRBJ1-3; 7 bases are a match to TRBD1. Unmatched junction bases numbered 6, after V lost 4 bases and J lost 2 bases. The length of the CDR3 is 15 residues. Germline CDR1 reads SGHRS; CDR2 reads YFSETQ. The CDR3 DNA reads TGCGCCAGCAGCGCGGGACAGTCGGCTGGAAACACCATATATTTT. This encodes CASSAGQSAGNTIYF.

The V gene is TRBV7-9, the J gene TRBJ2-1; 8 positions agree with TRBD1. CDR1 is SEHNR, CDR2 FQNEAQ, per germline (reference sequence). The CDR3 has 16 amino acids. Germline trimming cut 1 base from V and 7 bases from J; bases unmatched to any gene: 9. CDR3 loop: CASSLGPGQVLNEQFF. The CDR3 DNA reads as TGTGCCAGCAGCTTAGGACCGGGACAGGTCCTAAATGAGCAGTTCTTC.

This clonotype has a handful of counts. The chain employs TRBV6-1 and TRBJ2-7; D unresolved. Per the germline V gene, CDR1 is MNHNS and CDR2 is SASEGT. V was shortened by 1 base and J by 6 bases, with 7 bases between the two germline ends. The CDR3 covers 12 residues. The CDR3 loop is CASSEVNPEQYF. The CDR3 nucleotides read TGTGCCAGCAGTGAAGTGAACCCCGAGCAGTACTTC.

This clonotype was seen just once. This chain joins TRBV27 and TRBJ1-4; D may be TRBD1 (6 bases). The CDR3 covers 14 residues. V lost 8 bases, J lost 7 bases, and 17 bases lay in between. Per the germline V gene, CDR1 is MNHEY and CDR2 is SMNVEV (reference sequence). The CDR3 DNA follows: TGTGCCAGCGGGGGGCAGCGGAATGGTGAAAAACTGTTTTTT. Translating it yields CASGGQRNGEKLFF.

The sample holds a few counts of this clonotype. The V call is TRBV4-2, the J call TRBJ2-7; 13 nucleotides align to TRBD2. Unmatched junction bases numbered 6, after V lost 2 bases and J lost 2 bases. The V gene's germline CDR1 is LGHNA and CDR2 YNFKEQ. This CDR3 has 17 residues. The CDR3 here is CASSQTSGTSGAYEQYF. The CDR3 bases are TGTGCCAGCAGCCAAACGTCCGGGACTAGCGGGGCCTACGAGCAGTACTTC.

This chain links TRBV7-8 with TRBJ2-1; 8 bases agree with TRBD2. The CDR3 is made up of 15 amino acids. V lost 5 bases to trimming and J lost 2 bases; unmatched junction nucleotides: 5. Germline V CDR1 and CDR2: SGHVS, FQNEAQ. In nucleotides, the CDR3 is TGTGCCAGCAGCCAGACTAGCGCCGCCTACAATGAGCAGTTCTTC. Translated, it gives CASSQTSAAYNEQFF.

This clonotype was seen once. The genes are TRBV18 and TRBJ2-2, with D possibly being TRBD1 or TRBD2 (5 bases each). With 3 bases removed from V and 5 bases from J, the gap between germline ends came to 10 bases. Germline assignment: CDR1 KGHSH and CDR2 LQKENI. CDR3 length equals 14 residues. The CDR3: CASSPRGRTGELFF. The DNA of the CDR3 is TGTGCCAGCTCACCGAGGGGACGTACCGGGGAGCTGTTTTTT. Variable domain in full (rest from reference TRBV18 and TRBJ2-2): NAGVMQNPRHLVRRRGQEARLRCSPMKGHSHVYWYRQLPEEGLKFMVYLQKENIIDESGMPKERFSAEFPKEGPSILRIQQVVRGDSAAYFCASSPRGRTGELFFGEGSRLTVL.

This sequence joins TRBV6-6 and TRBJ2-7; D perhaps matches TRBD1 (5 bases). Germline CDR1 reads MNHNY; CDR2 reads SVGAGI (reference sequence). The CDR3 length is 14 residues. The germline V and J ends were trimmed by 6 bases and 1 base, with 13 bases remaining between them. The CDR3 is CASRQALRSYEQYF. CDR3 bases: TGTGCCAGCAGACAGGCCCTCCGTTCCTACGAGCAGTACTTC.

The chain carries TRBV7-3 and TRBJ2-3, with D tentatively TRBD2 (6 bases). V was cut by 3 bases and J by 5 bases, with 15 bases left in between. CDR1 and CDR2 (germline): SGHTA, FQGTGA. The CDR3 runs 15 residues. CDR3 coding DNA: TGTGCCAGCAGCTTGCGGGGATCGACTCGAGATACGCAGTATTTT. Protein: CASSLRGSTRDTQYF.

This clonotype has just a few counts. The gene calls are TRBV27 and TRBJ2-7, with TRBD1 matching 9 bases. The ends lost 2 bases at V and 3 bases at J; junction bases unmatched: 11. Per the germline V gene, CDR1 is MNHEY and CDR2 is SMNVEV (reference sequence). The CDR3 sequence is 17 residues long. The CDR3 DNA reads TGTGCCAGCAGTTTAAGGGCGCTACAGGGGGCGTACTACGAGCAGTACTTC. Translating gives CASSLRALQGAYYEQYF.

A single count supports this clonotype. J is TRBJ2-2 and V is TRBV20-1, with 11 bases that match TRBD1. CDR1 DFQATT and CDR2 SNEGSKA come from the germline V gene (reference sequence). With 5 bases clipped from V and 5 bases from J, the junction kept 7 bases outside the gene matches. The CDR3 covers 15 residues. The CDR3 DNA sequence: TGCAGTGCTGAACCTCGGGACAGGGGGACCGGGGAGCTGTTTTTT. Encoded protein: CSAEPRDRGTGELFF.

The chain couples TRBV7-9 to TRBJ2-1; 7 nucleotides align to TRBD2. Germline CDR1 and CDR2: SEHNR and FQNEAQ (reference sequence). V was pared by 3 bases and J by 14 bases, with 7 bases of the junction left unmatched. This CDR3 has 12 amino acids. The CDR3 sequence is CASSFDRGSEFF. As DNA, the CDR3 is TGTGCCAGCAGCTTTGATCGCGGGAGTGAGTTCTTC.

The chain recombines TRBV4-3 with TRBJ2-4; D is perhaps TRBD1 (5 bases). The CDR3 has 14 residues. Trimming cost V 0 bases and J 8 bases, with 11 bases left between them. Germline CDR1 reads LGHNA; CDR2 reads YSLEER. CDR3: CASSQDLLRDIQYF. In DNA form, the CDR3 reads TGCGCCAGCAGCCAAGATTTGCTCAGGGACATTCAGTACTTC.

This chain joins TRBV11-2 and TRBJ1-5; no clear D gene. This CDR3 has 13 residues. The V gene lost 5 bases and the J gene lost 10 bases, with 15 bases spanning the gap. Germline V gives CDR1 SGHAT, CDR2 FQNNGV. CDR3 DNA sequence: TGTGCCAGCAGCCTCCGGGCCATGGGCCCCCAGCATTTT. This codes for CASSLRAMGPQHF.

This clonotype has just a few counts. The chain recombines TRBV7-8 with TRBJ2-2; 7 bases line up with TRBD2. Germline V CDR1 and CDR2: SGHVS, FQNEAQ. The CDR3 has 16 amino acids. J was trimmed by 1 base and V by 5 bases; bases with no gene match: 7. This chain's CDR3 is CASSVPWGGNTGELFF. The CDR3 nucleotides are TGTGCCAGCAGCGTGCCATGGGGGGGGAACACCGGGGAGCTGTTTTTT.

In its sample, this clonotype was seen many times. The gene calls are TRBV20-1 and TRBJ1-2; TRBD1 is a possible D gene (6 bases). This CDR3 has 14 residues. Trimming stripped 0 bases from V and 8 bases from J, with 16 bases between. CDR1 and CDR2 from the germline V gene are DFQATT and SNEGSKA (reference sequence). In DNA, the CDR3 is TGCAGTGCTAGAGATAGCGGGACAAGATACGGCTACACCTTC. Its translation is CSARDSGTRYGYTF.

The V gene is TRBV6-2 or TRBV6-3, the J gene TRBJ2-1; 8 bases align to TRBD1. The CDR3 loop spans 16 amino acids. Trimming at V came to 6 bases and at J to 2 bases, leaving 9 bases not matched to a gene. Germline assignment: CDR1 MNHEY and CDR2 SVGEGT. The CDR3 loop reads CASRAWTGPPYNEQFF. The DNA of the CDR3 is TGTGCCAGCAGAGCTTGGACAGGGCCGCCCTACAATGAGCAGTTCTTC.

The CDR3 DNA reads as TGCGCCAGCAGCCACCCCAGGACAGGTCCGGGCTATGAGCAGTTCTTC. This codes for CASSHPRTGPGYEQFF. The chain links TRBV4-1 to TRBJ2-1, with 7 bases matching TRBD1. CDR1 and CDR2 (germline): MGHRA, YSYEKL. This CDR3 is 16 amino acids long. The V gene end was trimmed by 3 bases and the J gene end by 8 bases; junction bases not matched to a gene: 13.

In its sample, this clonotype was seen once. V is TRBV24-1 and J is TRBJ1-5; D gene ambiguous. Per germline, CDR1 KGHDR and CDR2 SFDVKD. This CDR3 is 13 amino acids long. Trimming took off 2 bases at V and 5 bases at J, with 6 bases between the two ends. The CDR3 DNA is TGTGCCACCAGTGATTATGGGGATCAGCCCCAGCATTTT. Amino acid sequence: CATSDYGDQPQHF.

The chain uses TRBV12-3 or TRBV12-4 and TRBJ2-7; 7 nucleotides agree with TRBD2. There are 15 residues in the CDR3. V shed 3 bases and J 3 bases; nucleotides not matched to a gene: 8. Here the CDR3 DNA reads TGTGCCAGCAGTTTCGGCAAGCGGGATTTCTACGAGCAGTACTTC. Its protein is CASSFGKRDFYEQYF.

This clonotype was counted only a few times. This chain uses TRBV12-3 or TRBV12-4 with TRBJ2-2; TRBD1 might be the D (6 bases). V dropped 9 bases and J dropped 3 bases, with 17 bases sitting between them. The CDR3 has 15 amino acids. CDR3 residues: CASDPTGLDTGELFF. DNA of the CDR3: TGTGCCAGTGACCCTACAGGGTTGGACACCGGGGAGCTGTTTTTT.

This clonotype has more than one count but fewer than ten. V is TRBV15 and J is TRBJ2-7; 8 bases match TRBD1. J was trimmed by 3 bases and V by 1 base; bases with no gene match: 5. Germline CDR1 reads LNHNV; CDR2 reads YYDKDF (reference sequence). The CDR3 is 15 residues long. The DNA of the CDR3 is TGTGCCACCAGCAGAGGAGGGACAGGAATCTACGAGCAGTACTTC. Encoded protein: CATSRGGTGIYEQYF.